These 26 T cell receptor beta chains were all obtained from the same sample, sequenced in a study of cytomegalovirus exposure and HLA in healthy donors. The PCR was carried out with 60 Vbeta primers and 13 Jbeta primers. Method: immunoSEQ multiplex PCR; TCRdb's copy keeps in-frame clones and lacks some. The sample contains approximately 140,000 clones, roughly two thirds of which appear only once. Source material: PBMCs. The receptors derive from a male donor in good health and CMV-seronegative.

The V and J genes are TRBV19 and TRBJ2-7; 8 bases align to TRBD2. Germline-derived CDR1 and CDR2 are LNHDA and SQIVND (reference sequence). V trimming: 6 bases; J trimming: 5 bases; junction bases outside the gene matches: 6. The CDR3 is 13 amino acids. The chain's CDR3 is CASRSSGGDEQYF. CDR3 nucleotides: TGTGCCAGTAGATCTTCCGGGGGGGACGAGCAGTACTTC.

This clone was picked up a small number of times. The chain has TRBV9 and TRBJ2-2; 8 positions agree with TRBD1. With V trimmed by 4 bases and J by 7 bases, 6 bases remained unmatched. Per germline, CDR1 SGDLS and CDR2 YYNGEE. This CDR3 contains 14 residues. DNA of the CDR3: TGTGCCAGCAGCATTCAGGGGGCAGGCGGGGAGCTGTTTTTT. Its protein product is CASSIQGAGGELFF.

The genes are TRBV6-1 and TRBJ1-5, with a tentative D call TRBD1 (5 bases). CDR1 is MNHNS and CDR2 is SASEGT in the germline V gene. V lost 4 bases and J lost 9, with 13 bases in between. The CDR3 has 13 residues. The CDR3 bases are TGTGCCAGCAGTGCTACAGGCGTTCCGCCCCAGCATTTT. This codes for CASSATGVPPQHF.

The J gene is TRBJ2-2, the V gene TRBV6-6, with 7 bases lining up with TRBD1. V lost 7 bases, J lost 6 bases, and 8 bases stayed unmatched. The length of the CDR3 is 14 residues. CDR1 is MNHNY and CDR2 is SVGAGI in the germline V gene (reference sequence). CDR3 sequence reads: CASTWTGTSGELFF. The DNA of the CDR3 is TGTGCCAGCACCTGGACAGGAACGTCCGGGGAGCTGTTTTTT.

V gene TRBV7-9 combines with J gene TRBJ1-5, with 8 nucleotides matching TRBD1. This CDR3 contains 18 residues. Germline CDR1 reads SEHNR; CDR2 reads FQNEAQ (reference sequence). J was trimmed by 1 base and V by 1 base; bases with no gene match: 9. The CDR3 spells CASSLGGPGGWSNQPQHF. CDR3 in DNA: TGTGCCAGCAGCTTAGGAGGCCCAGGGGGCTGGAGCAATCAGCCCCAGCATTTT.

CDR3 residues: CASSIATVSPNYGYTF. The CDR3 coding sequence is TGTGCCAGTAGTATAGCTACAGTCTCCCCTAACTATGGCTACACCTTC. The rearrangement uses TRBV19 and TRBJ1-2; D ambiguous. Germline values: CDR1 LNHDA, CDR2 SQIVND (reference sequence). This CDR3 has 16 residues. Between the trimmed V and J ends, which lost 1 base and 0 bases, there was a span of 12 bases.

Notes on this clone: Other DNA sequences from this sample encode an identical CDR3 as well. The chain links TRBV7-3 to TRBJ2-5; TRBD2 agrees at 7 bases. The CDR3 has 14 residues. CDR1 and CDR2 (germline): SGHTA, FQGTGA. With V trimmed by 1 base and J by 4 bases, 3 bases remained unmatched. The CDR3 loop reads CASSLMGRGETQYF. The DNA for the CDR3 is TGTGCCAGCAGCTTAATGGGGAGGGGAGAGACCCAGTACTTC.

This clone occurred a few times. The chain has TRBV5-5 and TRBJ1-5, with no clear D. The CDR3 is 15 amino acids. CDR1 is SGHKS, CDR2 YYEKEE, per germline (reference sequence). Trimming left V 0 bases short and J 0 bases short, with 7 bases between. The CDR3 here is CASSLGAYSNQPQHF. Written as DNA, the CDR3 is TGTGCCAGCAGCTTGGGAGCTTATAGCAATCAGCCCCAGCATTTT.

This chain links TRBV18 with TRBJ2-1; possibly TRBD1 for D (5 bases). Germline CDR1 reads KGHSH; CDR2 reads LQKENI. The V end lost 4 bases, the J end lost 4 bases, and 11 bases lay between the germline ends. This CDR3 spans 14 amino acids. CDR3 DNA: TGTGCCAGCTCACGCGACAGATCATACAATGAGCAGTTCTTC. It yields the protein CASSRDRSYNEQFF.

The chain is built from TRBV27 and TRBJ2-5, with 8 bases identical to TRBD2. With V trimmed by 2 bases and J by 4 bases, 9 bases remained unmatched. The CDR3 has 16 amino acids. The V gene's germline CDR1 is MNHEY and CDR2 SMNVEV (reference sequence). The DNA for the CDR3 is TGTGCCAGCAGTTTAAGTTTGGGACTAGTCTTAGAGACCCAGTACTTC. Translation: CASSLSLGLVLETQYF.

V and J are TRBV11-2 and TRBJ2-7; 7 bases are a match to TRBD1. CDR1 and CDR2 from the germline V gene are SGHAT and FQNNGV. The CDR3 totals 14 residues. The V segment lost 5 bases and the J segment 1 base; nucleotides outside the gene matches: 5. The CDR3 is CASSTGTVSYEQYF. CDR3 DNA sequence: TGTGCCAGCAGCACCGGGACAGTATCCTACGAGCAGTACTTC.

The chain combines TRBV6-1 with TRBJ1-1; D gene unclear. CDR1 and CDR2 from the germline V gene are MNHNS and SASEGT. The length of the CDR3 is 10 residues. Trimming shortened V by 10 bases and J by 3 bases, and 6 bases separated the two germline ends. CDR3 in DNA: TGTGCCACCCTCTACACTGAAGCTTTCTTT. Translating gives CATLYTEAFF.

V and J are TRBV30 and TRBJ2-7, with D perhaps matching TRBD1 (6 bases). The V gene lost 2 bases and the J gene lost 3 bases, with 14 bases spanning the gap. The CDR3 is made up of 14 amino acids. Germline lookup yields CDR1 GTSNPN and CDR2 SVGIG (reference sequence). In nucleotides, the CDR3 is TGTGCCTGGAGTCAGGGGTGGCCAGACTACGAGCAGTACTTC. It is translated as CAWSQGWPDYEQYF.

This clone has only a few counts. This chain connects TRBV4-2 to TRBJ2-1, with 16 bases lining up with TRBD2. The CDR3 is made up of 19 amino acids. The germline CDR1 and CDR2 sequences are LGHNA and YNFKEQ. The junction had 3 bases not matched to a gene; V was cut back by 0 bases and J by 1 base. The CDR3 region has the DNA TGTGCCAGCAGCCAAGAGGGACTAGCGGGGGGGTTATCCTACAATGAGCAGTTCTTC. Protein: CASSQEGLAGGLSYNEQFF.

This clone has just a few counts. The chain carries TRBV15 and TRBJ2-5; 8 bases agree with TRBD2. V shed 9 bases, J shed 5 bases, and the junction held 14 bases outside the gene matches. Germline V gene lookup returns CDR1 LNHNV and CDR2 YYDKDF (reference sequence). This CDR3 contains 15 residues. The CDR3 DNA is TGTGCCACAAACGGGGGGGCCCGGGAGTTGGAGACCCAGTACTTC. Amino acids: CATNGGARELETQYF.

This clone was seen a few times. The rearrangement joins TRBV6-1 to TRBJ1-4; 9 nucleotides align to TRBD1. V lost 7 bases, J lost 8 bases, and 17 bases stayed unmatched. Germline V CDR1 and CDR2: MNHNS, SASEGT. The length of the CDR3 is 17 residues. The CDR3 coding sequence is TGTGCCAGCACTGACCGTGGGCCCGGGACAGGGTACGAAAAACTGTTTTTT. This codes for CASTDRGPGTGYEKLFF.

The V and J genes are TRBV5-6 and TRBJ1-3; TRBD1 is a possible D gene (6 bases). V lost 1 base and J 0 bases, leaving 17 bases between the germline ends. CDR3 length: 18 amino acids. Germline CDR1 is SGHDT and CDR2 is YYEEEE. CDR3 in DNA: TGTGCCAGCAGCTTGTACGGGGACACCTTCCTCTCTGGAAACACCATATATTTT. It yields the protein CASSLYGDTFLSGNTIYF.

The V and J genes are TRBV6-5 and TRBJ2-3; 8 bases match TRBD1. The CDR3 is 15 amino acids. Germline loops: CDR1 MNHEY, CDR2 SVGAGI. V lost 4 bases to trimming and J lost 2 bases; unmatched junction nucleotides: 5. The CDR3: CASSFGQGATDTQYF. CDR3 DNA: TGTGCCAGCAGTTTCGGACAGGGAGCCACAGATACGCAGTATTTT.

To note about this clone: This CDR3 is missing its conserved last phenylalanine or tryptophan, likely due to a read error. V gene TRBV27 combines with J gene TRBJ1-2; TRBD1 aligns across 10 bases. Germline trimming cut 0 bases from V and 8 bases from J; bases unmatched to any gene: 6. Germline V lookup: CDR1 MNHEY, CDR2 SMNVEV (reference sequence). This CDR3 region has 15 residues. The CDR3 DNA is TGTGCCAGCAGTTTATCGTTGGGGACAGGGGAAGGCTACACCCTC. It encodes CASSLSLGTGEGYTL.

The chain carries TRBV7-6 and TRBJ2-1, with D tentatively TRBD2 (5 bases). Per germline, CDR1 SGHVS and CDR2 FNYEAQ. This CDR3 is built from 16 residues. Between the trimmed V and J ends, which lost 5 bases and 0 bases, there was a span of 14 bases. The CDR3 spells CASSLRAGSSYNEQFF. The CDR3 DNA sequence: TGTGCCAGCAGCCTTCGGGCTGGGAGCTCCTACAATGAGCAGTTCTTC. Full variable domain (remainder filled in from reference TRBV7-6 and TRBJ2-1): GAGVSQSPRYKVTKRGQDVALRCDPISGHVSLYWYRQALGQGPEFLTYFNYEAQQDKSGLPNDRFSAERPEGSISTLTIQRTEQRDSAMYRCASSLRAGSSYNEQFFGPGTRLTVL.

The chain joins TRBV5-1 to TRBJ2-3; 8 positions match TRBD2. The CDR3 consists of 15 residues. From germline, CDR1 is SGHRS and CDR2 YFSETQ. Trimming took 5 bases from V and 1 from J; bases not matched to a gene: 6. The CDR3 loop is CASRAPRGGTDTQYF. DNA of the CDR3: TGCGCCAGCAGAGCACCGCGGGGGGGCACAGATACGCAGTATTTT.

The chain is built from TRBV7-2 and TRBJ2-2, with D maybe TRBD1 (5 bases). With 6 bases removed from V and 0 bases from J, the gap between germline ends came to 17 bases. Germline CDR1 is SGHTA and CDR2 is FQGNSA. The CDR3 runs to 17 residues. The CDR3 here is CASSIRAARTNTGELFF. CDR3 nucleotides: TGTGCCAGCAGTATCAGGGCGGCCCGGACGAACACCGGGGAGCTGTTTTTT.

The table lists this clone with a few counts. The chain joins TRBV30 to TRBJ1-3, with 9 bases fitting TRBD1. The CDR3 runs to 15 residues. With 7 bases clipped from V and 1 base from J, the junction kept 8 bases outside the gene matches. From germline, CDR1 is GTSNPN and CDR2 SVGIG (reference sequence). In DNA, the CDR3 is TGTGCCTTCCGCGAGACAGGGGGATCTGGAAACACCATATATTTT. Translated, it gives CAFRETGGSGNTIYF.

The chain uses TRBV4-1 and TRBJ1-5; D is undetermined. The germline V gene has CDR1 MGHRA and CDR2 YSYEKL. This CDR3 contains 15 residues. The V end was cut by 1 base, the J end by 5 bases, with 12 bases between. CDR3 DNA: TGCGCCAGCAGCCAAGGAAGATCTTTAGATCAGCCCCAGCATTTT. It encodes CASSQGRSLDQPQHF.

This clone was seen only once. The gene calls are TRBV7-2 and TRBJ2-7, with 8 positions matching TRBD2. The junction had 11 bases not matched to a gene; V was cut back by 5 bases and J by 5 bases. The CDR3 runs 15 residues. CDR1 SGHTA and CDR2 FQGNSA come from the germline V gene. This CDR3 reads CASSLTGTSSDEQYF. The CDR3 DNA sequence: TGTGCCAGCAGCCTGACCGGGACTAGTTCAGACGAGCAGTACTTC.

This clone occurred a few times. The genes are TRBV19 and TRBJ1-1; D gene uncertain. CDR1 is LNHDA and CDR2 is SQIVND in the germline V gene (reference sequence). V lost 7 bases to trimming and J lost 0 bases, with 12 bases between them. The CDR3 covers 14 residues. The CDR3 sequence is CASNYGAVNTEAFF. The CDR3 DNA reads TGTGCCAGTAACTATGGCGCGGTGAACACTGAAGCTTTCTTT.